A single sample gave rise to the 22 T cell receptor beta chains below, sequenced in a study of shared clonotypes between healthy human individuals. Clones were read by immunoSEQ multiplex PCR, and TCRdb kept only the in-frame ones, dropping some. The repertoire consists of some 450,000 clones, with 70% to 80% occurring once and the leading ten covering around 12%. Input material: PBMCs. All receptors derive from a woman in her forties in good health. Some clones in this sample may be carry-over from other donors' samples.

This clone was counted a single time. The chain links TRBV6-6 to TRBJ1-4; no reliable D call. The germline gives CDR1 MNHNY, CDR2 SVGAGI (reference sequence). This CDR3 has 14 amino acids. The V and J ends lost 6 bases and 0 bases respectively, with 8 bases between them. CDR3 amino acids: CASSPTATNEKLFF. The CDR3 coding sequence is TGTGCCAGCAGCCCAACAGCAACTAATGAAAAACTGTTTTTT.

Of note for this clone: With a far larger clone one base away, a read error is the likely cause. The chain employs TRBV30 and TRBJ2-7, with D perhaps matching TRBD1 (5 bases). The CDR3 length is 12 residues. Germline V gene sequence: CDR1 GTSNPN, CDR2 SVGIG (reference sequence). Deletions cut 8 bases from V and 1 base from J, with 12 bases between. The DNA of the CDR3 is TGTGCCGGAGCAGGGAATTCCTACGAGCAGTACTTC. It translates to CAGAGNSYEQYF.

In this sample, this clone turned up many times. The genes are TRBV7-9 and TRBJ1-1; D not certain. This CDR3 spans 13 amino acids. The ends were cut back, 8 bases at V and 0 bases at J, with 10 bases in the middle. Germline CDR1 is SEHNR and CDR2 is FQNEAQ (reference sequence). This CDR3 is CASANTVNTEAFF. For the CDR3, the DNA is TGTGCCAGCGCGAATACGGTGAACACTGAAGCTTTCTTT. Full variable domain (rest looked up from reference TRBV7-9 and TRBJ1-1): DTGVSQNPRHKITKRGQNVTFRCDPISEHNRLYWYRQTLGQGPEFLTYFQNEAQLEKSRLLSDRFSAERPKGSFSTLEIQRTEQGDSAMYLCASANTVNTEAFFGQGTRLTVV.

The chain links TRBV7-2 to TRBJ2-1; TRBD2 matches at 8 bases. Germline V gene lookup returns CDR1 SGHTA and CDR2 FQGNSA. The J segment lost 4 bases and the V segment lost 1 base, leaving 6 bases of the junction unmatched. CDR3 length equals 16 residues. In DNA, the CDR3 is TGTGCCAGCAGCTTAGTTGGGACTAGGGGATACAATGAGCAGTTCTTC. It codes for CASSLVGTRGYNEQFF.

The chain links TRBV30 to TRBJ2-2, with D hard to call. Trimming removed 6 bases from V and 3 bases from J, with 14 bases in between. Germline assignment: CDR1 GTSNPN and CDR2 SVGIG (reference sequence). The CDR3 is 14 amino acids. The CDR3 is CACPPRRDTGELFF. CDR3 in DNA: TGTGCCTGCCCACCGCGAAGGGACACCGGGGAGCTGTTTTTT.

Details on this clone: It is likely a read error: a sequence one base away is far more abundant. This chain uses TRBV30 with TRBJ2-7; D unresolved. Germline-derived CDR1 and CDR2 are GTSNPN and SVGIG (reference sequence). V shed 3 bases and J shed 5 bases, with 14 bases lying between them. The CDR3 has 13 residues. CDR3 residues: CAWRRMDDHEQYF. For the CDR3, the DNA is TGTGCCTGGAGGCGAATGGACGACCACGAGCAGTACTTC.

V is TRBV7-2 and J is TRBJ1-1; TRBD1 matches 8 bases. The J segment lost 4 bases and the V segment lost 1 base, leaving 5 bases of the junction unmatched. From germline, CDR1 is SGHTA and CDR2 FQGNSA. The CDR3 is 15 amino acids. The CDR3 is CASSLGGQGGTEAFF. The CDR3 bases are TGTGCCAGCAGCTTAGGTGGACAGGGTGGCACTGAAGCTTTCTTT. The full variable domain, completed using reference TRBV7-2 and TRBJ1-1, is GAGVSQSPSNKVTEKGKDVELRCDPISGHTALYWYRQSLGQGLEFLIYFQGNSAPDKSGLPSDRFSAERTGGSVSTLTIQRTQQEDSAVYLCASSLGGQGGTEAFFGQGTRLTVV.

This clone was picked up one time. This chain uses TRBV19 with TRBJ2-6; D could derive from TRBD1 or TRBD2 (5 bases each). V was clipped by 8 bases and J by 0 bases, with 11 bases between them. The CDR3 is 15 amino acids. Germline CDR1 reads LNHDA; CDR2 reads SQIVND (reference sequence). CDR3 sequence reads: CASQGPRSGANVLTF. CDR3 DNA: TGTGCCAGTCAGGGACCCCGCTCTGGGGCCAACGTCCTGACTTTC. Using reference TRBV19 and TRBJ2-6 for the parts outside the CDR3, the full variable domain is DGGITQSPKYLFRKEGQNVTLSCEQNLNHDAMYWYRQDPGQGLRLIYYSQIVNDFQKGDIAEGYSVSREKKESFPLTVTSAQKNPTAFYLCASQGPRSGANVLTFGAGSRLTVL.

This chain joins TRBV7-6 and TRBJ2-2; D not certain. Germline V gene sequence: CDR1 SGHVS, CDR2 FNYEAQ. V gave up 0 bases and J gave up 0 bases, with 8 bases separating them. CDR3 size: 16 residues. The DNA of the CDR3 is TGTGCCAGCAGCTTAGCGGCGGCTTCGAACACCGGGGAGCTGTTTTTT. This encodes CASSLAAASNTGELFF.

J is TRBJ2-3 and V is TRBV9, with unresolved D. The CDR3 contains 15 residues. The V gene's germline CDR1 is SGDLS and CDR2 YYNGEE. Trimming removed 1 base from V and 5 bases from J, with 14 bases in between. The CDR3 bases are TGTGCCAGCAGCGTACCCGGTGGATCCGGAGATACGCAGTATTTT. It specifies CASSVPGGSGDTQYF.

A remark on this clone: One base separates it from a far larger clone, so it is likely a read error. Other DNA sequences from this sample encode an identical CDR3 as well. This chain uses TRBV4-2 with TRBJ1-4; D is unclear. This CDR3 region has 15 residues. Germline CDR1 is LGHNA and CDR2 is YNFKEQ. CDR3 in amino acids: CASSQVAGVGEKLFF. In DNA form, the CDR3 reads TGTGCCAGCAGTCAAGTGGCTGGGGTGGGTGAAAAACTGTTTTTT.

The rearrangement uses TRBV18 and TRBJ2-6, with D possibly called TRBD1 or TRBD2 (6 bases each). V lost 1 base to trimming and J lost 0 bases, with 10 bases between them. Germline CDR1 reads KGHSH; CDR2 reads LQKENI. The CDR3 is 17 amino acids. The CDR3 coding sequence is TGTGCCAGCTCACCACGGGGGGCTGGCTCTGGGGCCAACGTCCTGACTTTC. Protein: CASSPRGAGSGANVLTF. Supplemented by reference TRBV18 and TRBJ2-6, the full variable domain reads NAGVMQNPRHLVRRRGQEARLRCSPMKGHSHVYWYRQLPEEGLKFMVYLQKENIIDESGMPKERFSAEFPKEGPSILRIQQVVRGDSAAYFCASSPRGAGSGANVLTFGAGSRLTVL.

The rearrangement uses TRBV10-3 and TRBJ2-2; TRBD2 agrees at 12 bases. The trim removed 3 bases at V and 2 bases at J, leaving 4 bases unmatched. Germline CDR1 and CDR2: ENHRY and SYGVKD. This CDR3 region has 17 residues. This CDR3 reads CAISERLAGVNTGELFF. The CDR3 DNA reads TGTGCCATCAGTGAAAGACTAGCGGGAGTAAACACCGGGGAGCTGTTTTTT.

The V gene is TRBV28, the J gene TRBJ2-7; D uncertain. V lost 7 bases and J lost 3, with 16 bases in between. The germline V gene encodes CDR1 MDHEN and CDR2 SYDVKM. The CDR3 runs to 14 residues. CDR3 sequence: CASNPDFRNYEQYF. CDR3 sequence (DNA): TGTGCCAGCAATCCAGATTTCAGGAACTACGAGCAGTACTTC. The entire variable domain, with the rest obtained from reference TRBV28 and TRBJ2-7, is as follows: DVKVTQSSRYLVKRTGEKVFLECVQDMDHENMFWYRQDPGLGLRLIYFSYDVKMKEKGDIPEGYSVSREKKERFSLILESASTNQTSMYLCASNPDFRNYEQYFGPGTRLTVT.

V and J are TRBV21-1 and TRBJ2-7; the table names TRBD2, a call not compared with the DNA. TRBV21-1 is labeled a pseudogene. The CDR3 is made up of 14 amino acids. DNA of the CDR3: TGTGCCAGCAGCGAAGGACTGGCCTCCTACGAGCAGTACTTC. Residues: CASSEGLASYEQYF.

This sequence joins TRBV27 and TRBJ2-7; tentatively, D is TRBD1 (6 bases). Germline CDR1 reads MNHEY; CDR2 reads SMNVEV (reference sequence). Trimming pared 2 bases from V and 4 bases from J, leaving 15 bases between. The length of the CDR3 is 15 residues. CDR3 region: CASSLRQEVFYEQYF. The CDR3 DNA is TGTGCCAGCAGTTTACGACAGGAGGTGTTTTACGAGCAGTACTTC.

The chain recombines TRBV7-2 with TRBJ2-7; the match to TRBD2 covers 8 bases. After removal of 0 bases from V and 4 bases from J, the junction contained 5 bases not matched to a gene. The germline gives CDR1 SGHTA, CDR2 FQGNSA. This CDR3 comprises 15 residues. The CDR3 loop reads CASSLASGSRYEQYF. CDR3 sequence (DNA): TGTGCCAGCAGCTTAGCGAGCGGGAGTAGATACGAGCAGTACTTC.

This clone was detected only once. The J gene is TRBJ2-1, the V gene TRBV19; D possibly corresponds to TRBD2 (5 bases). The CDR3 extends over 14 amino acids. V gave up 6 bases and J gave up 3 bases, with 12 bases separating them. Per germline, CDR1 LNHDA and CDR2 SQIVND (reference sequence). The CDR3 DNA reads as TGTGCCAGTAGAGCCGGGGAAGACTACAATGAGCAGTTCTTC. It translates to CASRAGEDYNEQFF.

The CDR3 protein is CSVESRASSYEQYF. CDR3 bases: TGCAGCGTTGAATCCAGGGCCAGCTCCTACGAGCAGTACTTC. The chain uses TRBV29-1 and TRBJ2-7, with D possibly TRBD1 on 5 matching bases. The CDR3 covers 14 residues. The V gene's germline CDR1 is SQVTM and CDR2 ANQGSEA. V was trimmed by 2 bases and J by 0 bases, leaving 11 bases between them.

The J gene is TRBJ1-2, the V gene TRBV5-4; TRBD1 might be the D (6 bases). V shed 2 bases and J shed 1 base, with 12 bases lying between them. CDR1 and CDR2 (germline): SGHNT, YYREEE (reference sequence). This CDR3 is 15 amino acids long. CDR3 DNA: TGTGCCAGCAGCTTCGGGACAAAACTTAACTATGGCTACACCTTC. Its protein is CASSFGTKLNYGYTF.

The rearrangement joins TRBV5-3 to TRBJ2-7; TRBD2 agrees at 12 bases. TRBV5-3 is an ORF; its function is uncertain. V lost 3 bases, J lost 3 bases, and 4 bases stayed unmatched. The CDR3 totals 15 residues. The CDR3 nucleotides are TGTGCCAGAAGCTACCAGACTAGCGGGAGCTACGAGCAGTACTTC. Translated: CARSYQTSGSYEQYF.

This clone showed up just once. This rearrangement joins TRBV5-1 to TRBJ2-7, with 10 bases matching TRBD2. Germline trimming cut 2 bases from V and 0 bases from J; bases unmatched to any gene: 2. The CDR3 consists of 15 residues. CDR1 and CDR2 from the germline V gene are SGHRS and YFSETQ. CDR3 sequence reads: CASSFSGRTSYEQYF. The DNA for the CDR3 is TGCGCCAGCAGCTTTAGCGGGAGGACCTCCTACGAGCAGTACTTC.